This T cell receptor (beta chain) was sequenced for a study of blood T cell repertoires in COVID-19. Study in general: T cells, B-cell-depleted T cells, or PBMCs supplied cDNA or gDNA.

The CDR3 is 14 residues long. CDR1 and CDR2 (germline): MDHEN, SYDVKM. Trimming removed 7 bases from V and 1 base from J, with 13 bases in between. Clones were sequenced by immunoSEQ multiplex PCR, and TCRdb holds only the in-frame ones, with some missing. In the table there are 250,000 to 350,000 clones, around nine tenths of which are singletons. The sequence was obtained from a woman aged 55-75 years with acute or convalescent COVID-19. V is TRBV28 and J is TRBJ1-1, with no clear D. Sequenced sample: peripheral blood. CDR3 DNA: TGTGCCAGCACCCCCTTAGTGCGGAACACTGAAGCTTTCTTT. Protein product: CASTPLVRNTEAFF.